Shown below are 16 T cell receptor beta chains from a single sample sequenced in a study of CD8 T cells in ankylosing spondylitis. MiXCR, applied by TCRdb to the 5' RACE reads, yields one record per CDR3 protein. The sample lists 150,000 to 200,000 distinct CDR3 sequences; 10% to 15% were seen once. The sample taken for sequencing was blood, either unsorted or a sorted T cell fraction (not recorded which). These receptors originate from a female donor with ankylosing spondylitis or in good health (not recorded which).

This clonotype came up a few times. The chain joins TRBV7-2 to TRBJ2-2, with 8 bases identical to TRBD1. The germline V gene encodes CDR1 SGHTA and CDR2 FQGNSA. J gave up 5 bases and V 2 bases, and 4 bases lay outside the gene matches. The CDR3 is made up of 15 amino acids. This chain's CDR3 is CASSLSQGATGELFF. The DNA of the CDR3 is TGTGCCAGCAGCTTATCCCAGGGGGCAACCGGGGAGCTGTTTTTT.

This clonotype was counted ten times or more. The V call is TRBV12-3 or TRBV12-4, the J call TRBJ1-1, with 8 bases matching TRBD1. This CDR3 region has 14 residues. V was clipped by 5 bases and J by 1 base; unmatched bases: 3. This chain's CDR3 is CASSPRGQNTEAFF. In DNA, the CDR3 is TGTGCCAGCAGTCCCAGGGGGCAGAACACTGAAGCTTTCTTT.

This clonotype appeared a few times. The chain couples TRBV6-5 to TRBJ1-5; maybe TRBD1 (6 bases). This CDR3 comprises 14 residues. Germline V gives CDR1 MNHEY, CDR2 SVGAGI. Trimming removed 2 bases from V and 7 bases from J, with 12 bases in between. CDR3 protein: CASSYGVRGQPQHF. CDR3 bases: TGTGCCAGCAGTTACGGCGTCAGGGGCCAGCCCCAGCATTTT.

The sample holds one count of this clonotype. This chain joins TRBV18 and TRBJ2-5; D is perhaps TRBD2 (6 bases). The CDR3 has 15 residues. The V gene lost 5 bases and the J gene lost 5 bases, with 18 bases spanning the gap. Germline V gene sequence: CDR1 KGHSH, CDR2 LQKENI. The CDR3 nucleotides are TGTGCCAGCTCATCCGCGGGAACCGGGCGGGAGACCCAGTACTTC. Its translation is CASSSAGTGRETQYF.

This clonotype was counted many times. V gene TRBV10-3 combines with J gene TRBJ1-2; weak D call: TRBD1 (5 bases). Per germline, CDR1 ENHRY and CDR2 SYGVKD. The CDR3 totals 15 residues. The V gene lost 3 bases and the J gene lost 4 bases, with 15 bases spanning the gap. CDR3 protein: CAISEKGGTFYGYTF. The CDR3 DNA follows: TGTGCCATCAGTGAAAAGGGCGGGACCTTCTATGGCTACACCTTC.

This clonotype was observed a handful of times. The chain recombines TRBV6-1 with TRBJ2-7; TRBD1 or TRBD2 may be the D gene (5 bases each). CDR3 length: 15 residues. Germline CDR1 reads MNHNS; CDR2 reads SASEGT. The V end was cut by 6 bases, the J end by 3 bases, with 18 bases between. CDR3 loop: CASSPWDPVDYEQYF. The CDR3 DNA reads TGTGCCAGCAGCCCCTGGGACCCAGTCGACTACGAGCAGTACTTC.

The sample holds many counts of this clonotype. The chain has TRBV7-2 and TRBJ2-1, with D possibly TRBD2 on 5 matching bases. The CDR3 covers 15 residues. Trimming pared 2 bases from V and 7 bases from J, leaving 15 bases between. Per germline, CDR1 SGHTA and CDR2 FQGNSA. CDR3 sequence reads: CASSLWRRTPNEQFF. Written as DNA, the CDR3 is TGTGCCAGCAGCTTATGGCGGCGGACTCCTAATGAGCAGTTCTTC. The whole variable domain, remainder taken from reference TRBV7-2 and TRBJ2-1, is GAGVSQSPSNKVTEKGKDVELRCDPISGHTALYWYRQSLGQGLEFLIYFQGNSAPDKSGLPSDRFSAERTGGSVSTLTIQRTQQEDSAVYLCASSLWRRTPNEQFFGPGTRLTVL.

As to this clonotype: A read error may be the cause here, since a much bigger clone is one base away. The chain employs TRBV12-3 or TRBV12-4 and TRBJ2-3; 10 bases align to TRBD1. The CDR3 runs to 15 residues. The CDR3 nucleotides read TGTGCCAGCAGTGCGGGACAGGGGAAAGCAGATGCGCAGTATTTT. The encoded protein is CASSAGQGKADAQYF.

This rearrangement joins TRBV28 to TRBJ2-5; D uncertain. The CDR3 sequence is 15 residues long. V dropped 4 bases and J dropped 1 base, with 13 bases sitting between them. Germline V gives CDR1 MDHEN, CDR2 SYDVKM. CDR3 loop: CASSSPAASQETQYF. In DNA form, the CDR3 reads TGTGCCAGCAGTTCACCGGCAGCCTCCCAAGAGACCCAGTACTTC.

This clonotype occurred a few times. V gene TRBV30 combines with J gene TRBJ2-2; D remains unclear. V dropped 1 base and J dropped 7 bases, with 4 bases sitting between them. Germline V CDR1 and CDR2: GTSNPN, SVGIG (reference sequence). CDR3 length equals 11 residues. As DNA, the CDR3 is TGTGCCTGGAGTGAGGACGGGGAGCTGTTTTTT. Amino acid sequence: CAWSEDGELFF.

This clonotype came up a few times. The chain combines TRBV7-2 with TRBJ2-3; D is undetermined. V gave up 2 bases and J gave up 3 bases, with 9 bases separating them. This CDR3 spans 14 amino acids. The V gene's germline CDR1 is SGHTA and CDR2 FQGNSA. The CDR3 bases are TGTGCCAGCAGCTTAAGAGTGAAAACAGATACGCAGTATTTT. Translation gives CASSLRVKTDTQYF.

This clonotype was counted at least ten times. The chain recombines TRBV5-1 with TRBJ1-2, with TRBD1 as a possible D gene (5 bases). Between the trimmed V and J ends, which lost 0 bases and 8 bases, there was a span of 17 bases. Germline-derived CDR1 and CDR2 are SGHRS and YFSETQ. The CDR3 has 15 residues. Here the CDR3 DNA reads TGCGCCAGCAGCTTGGGTGGGGCCTTTGTTGGAGGCTACACCTTC. It is translated as CASSLGGAFVGGYTF. The entire variable domain, with the rest obtained from reference TRBV5-1 and TRBJ1-2, is as follows: KAGVTQTPRYLIKTRGQQVTLSCSPISGHRSVSWYQQTPGQGLQFLFEYFSETQRNKGNFPGRFSGRQFSNSRSEMNVSTLELGDSALYLCASSLGGAFVGGYTFGSGTRLTVV.

The chain uses TRBV7-9 and TRBJ2-3; a weak D match, TRBD2 (5 bases). The CDR3 runs to 13 residues. The germline V gene has CDR1 SEHNR and CDR2 FQNEAQ (reference sequence). V was clipped by 6 bases and J by 13 bases, with 20 bases between them. The CDR3 reads CASRPTAGDKEYF. The CDR3 nucleotides read TGTGCCAGCAGGCCAACGGCCGGGGATAAAGAGTATTTT.

This rearrangement joins TRBV7-2 to TRBJ1-6; D gene ambiguous. Germline V lookup: CDR1 SGHTA, CDR2 FQGNSA. The CDR3 length is 15 residues. Trimming pared 4 bases from V and 10 bases from J, leaving 17 bases between. Here the CDR3 DNA reads TGTGCCAGCAGCTCTAGACCGTCCTCGGGGTCACCCCTCCACTTT. This sequence encodes CASSSRPSSGSPLHF.

This chain uses TRBV5-1 with TRBJ2-1; D perhaps matches TRBD2 (5 bases). The germline V gene has CDR1 SGHRS and CDR2 YFSETQ. The V end was cut by 5 bases, the J end by 9 bases, with 15 bases between. CDR3 size: 13 residues. CDR3: CASSSDWMAEQFF. The DNA of the CDR3 is TGCGCCAGCAGTTCGGACTGGATGGCTGAGCAGTTCTTC.

Turning to this clonotype: It may be a read error: a sequence one base away is much more abundant. The chain employs TRBV29-1 and TRBJ2-2; tentative D call: TRBD2 (6 bases). Germline CDR1 is SQVTM and CDR2 is ANQGSEA. The CDR3 loop spans 14 amino acids. Here the CDR3 DNA reads TGCGGCGTTAAGCAGGGTGCGGGAACCGGGGAGCTGTTTTTT. This codes for CGVKQGAGTGELFF.